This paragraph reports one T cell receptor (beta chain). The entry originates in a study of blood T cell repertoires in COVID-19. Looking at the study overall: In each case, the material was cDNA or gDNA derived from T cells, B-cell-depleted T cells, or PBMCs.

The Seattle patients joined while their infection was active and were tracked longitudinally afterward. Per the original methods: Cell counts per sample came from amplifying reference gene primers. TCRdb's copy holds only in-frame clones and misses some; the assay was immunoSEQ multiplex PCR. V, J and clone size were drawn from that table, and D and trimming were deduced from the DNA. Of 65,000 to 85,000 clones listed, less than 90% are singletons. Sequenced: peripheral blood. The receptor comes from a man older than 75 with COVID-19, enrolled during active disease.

CDR3 sequence (DNA): TGTGCCAGCAGCTTGGCCTTGGACAGGGGGCATGGAAACACCATATATTTT. Its protein product is CASSLALDRGHGNTIYF. The rearrangement links TRBV5-5 to TRBJ1-3, with TRBD1 matching 11 bases. V shed 0 bases, J shed 3 bases, and the junction held 5 bases outside the gene matches. The CDR3 runs to 17 residues. The germline gives CDR1 SGHKS, CDR2 YYEKEE (reference sequence).